This T cell receptor beta chain was captured by sequencing in a study of T-cell reconstitution after alpha-beta-depleted transplantation in children. Study observations and caveats: Reportedly, alpha-beta T cells present about two months post-transplant originated from several hundred expanded clones of graft origin. A year had passed since transplant, and T-cell counts and diversity by then came mostly from newly produced T cells. The origin of high day-60 TCRbeta diversity in some patients lay in surviving recipient T cells and thymic progenitors.

TCRbeta library preparation incorporated unique molecular identifiers. TCRdb used MiXCR to reprocess the PCR reads, holding one entry per CDR3 protein. The sample includes approximately 230,000 distinct CDR3 sequences, 20% to 30% of them seen just once. This clonotype has only a few counts. The antigen is not known. The V and J ends lost 5 bases and 2 bases, in that order; junction bases with no gene match: 11. CDR3 length equals 17 residues. Germline lookup yields CDR1 MDHEN and CDR2 SYDVKM. The source material was PBMCs, mostly from graft donor cells, sampled 360 days after TCRalphabeta/CD19-depleted stem cell transplant. This sequence originates from a female patient aged 2 to 10 who had a stem cell transplant for congenital amegakaryocytic thrombocytopenia, so the T cells may come from the graft donor. The gene calls are TRBV28 and TRBJ1-2; 10 nucleotides line up with TRBD1. This CDR3 reads CASSLSPGTGANYGYTF. As DNA, the CDR3 is TGTGCCAGCAGTCTAAGTCCCGGGACAGGGGCGAACTATGGCTACACCTTC.